These 15 T cell receptor beta chains originate from one sample sequenced in a study of tumor-infiltrating lymphocytes in primary liver carcinoma listed by TCRdb under 2017. Blood RNA was extracted from unsorted whole blood with TRIzol reagent; germline DNA came from the DNeasy Blood & Tissue kit. The sequencing machine was an Illumina HiSeq 2500. A constant-region primer and ProtoScript II reverse transcriptase were used to reverse-transcribe TCRbeta-specific cDNA from roughly 480 ng total RNA. The TCRbeta libraries were prepared through three rounds of nested multiplex PCR following a slightly modified ARM-PCR procedure. Multiplex TRBV1-TRBV30 forward primers and a Cbeta reverse primer were used in the first two PCR rounds, each of which was run for approximately 10 cycles. The public reads were run again by TCRdb, first through fastp at Q25 and then through MiXCR, and only productive beta chains were kept. Identical CDR3 protein sequences are pooled into one entry, listed with their most common genes and DNA. Here the sample has about 320,000 distinct CDR3 sequences; over 55% occur a single time. Roughly 8.9% of the sample belongs to the ten largest clones.

The specimen sequenced was peripheral blood. The receptors were gathered from a man aged 35 to 55 with primary liver carcinoma and hepatitis B virus infection.

Comments on this clonotype: A much bigger clone sits one base away, suggesting this may be a read error. CDR3 loop: CGAARGTSGSTEQYF. DNA for the CDR3: TGCGGCGCTGCCCGTGGGACTAGCGGAAGTACGGAGCAGTACTTC. The genes are TRBV29-1 and TRBJ2-7, with 11 bases lining up with TRBD2. The CDR3 is 15 residues long. Germline CDR1 is SQVTM and CDR2 is ANQGSEA.

This clonotype was found many times. The chain couples TRBV28 to TRBJ1-5; D is possibly TRBD1 (5 bases). The V and J ends lost 3 bases and 0 bases respectively, with 15 bases between them. Germline V gene data show CDR1 as MDHEN and CDR2 as SYDVKM. The CDR3 sequence is 17 residues long. The CDR3 nucleotides read TGTGCCAGCAGTTTGAGGGGCCTAAGATATAGCAATCAGCCCCAGCATTTT. Translating it yields CASSLRGLRYSNQPQHF.

The V and J genes are TRBV5-1 and TRBJ1-2; D uncertain. Trimming shortened V by 0 bases and J by 3 bases, and 9 bases separated the two germline ends. Germline V gene data show CDR1 as SGHRS and CDR2 as YFSETQ. The CDR3 is 14 residues long. The DNA of the CDR3 is TGCGCCAGCAGCTTGGAATCGGTCTACTATGGCTACACCTTC. Encoded protein: CASSLESVYYGYTF. The full variable domain, rest sourced from reference TRBV5-1 and TRBJ1-2, is KAGVTQTPRYLIKTRGQQVTLSCSPISGHRSVSWYQQTPGQGLQFLFEYFSETQRNKGNFPGRFSGRQFSNSRSEMNVSTLELGDSALYLCASSLESVYYGYTFGSGTRLTVV.

This clonotype came up once. This chain links TRBV7-2 with TRBJ2-1; tentatively, D is TRBD1 (5 bases). This CDR3 contains 14 residues. V was clipped by 5 bases and J by 7 bases, with 15 bases between them. Per the germline V gene, CDR1 is SGHTA and CDR2 is FQGNSA. The CDR3 nucleotides read TGTGCCAGCAGCGTAGTAAATGCAGGGAATGAGCAGTTCTTC. Translation gives CASSVVNAGNEQFF.

With regard to this clonotype: Without the conserved terminal phenylalanine or tryptophan, this CDR3 likely stems from a read error. V and J are TRBV11-2 and TRBJ2-1, with D possibly matching TRBD2 (5 bases). The V end was cut by 5 bases, the J end by 12 bases, with 23 bases between. Germline values: CDR1 SGHAT, CDR2 FQNNGV. CDR3 length: 15 residues. CDR3 nucleotides: TGTGCCAGCAGCCCTAACGAGAAGGGAGCGAGTGGGCAGTTCATC. Translation: CASSPNEKGASGQFI.

This clonotype has a count of ten or more. The V and J genes are TRBV6-5 and TRBJ2-7; 11 positions match TRBD2. After removal of 5 bases from V and 4 bases from J, the junction contained 7 bases not matched to a gene. CDR1 and CDR2 (germline): MNHEY, SVGAGI. CDR3 length equals 15 residues. The CDR3 sequence is CASSQTSGDFYEQYF. In nucleotides, the CDR3 is TGTGCCAGCAGTCAGACTAGCGGGGACTTTTACGAGCAGTACTTC.

For this clonotype: At one end the junction does not follow the germline gene, possibly because of a read error. V gene TRBV4-2 combines with J gene TRBJ2-6; D is possibly TRBD1 (5 bases). The CDR3 spans 15 residues. In germline, CDR1 is LGHNA, CDR2 YNFKEQ. CDR3 bases: TGTGCCAGCAGCCAAAATGACTCTGGGGCCAACGTCCTGACATTC. Amino acid sequence: CASSQNDSGANVLTF.

Concerning this clonotype itself: An end of the junction does not agree with germline; a read error may underlie this. CDR3 region: CSSGTSNCNEKFF. CDR3 bases: TGCAGCTCCGGGACTAGCAACTGTAATGAGAAGTTCTTC. V usage is TRBV29-1 and J usage is TRBJ2-1; 9 bases match TRBD2. The CDR3 has 13 residues. CDR1 SQVTM and CDR2 ANQGSEA come from the germline V gene.

A word on this clonotype: Possible read error: a much larger clone is one base away. V is TRBV6-1 and J is TRBJ2-7, with 10 nucleotides matching TRBD1. V shed 6 bases and J 6 bases; nucleotides not matched to a gene: 8. Per the germline V gene, CDR1 is MNHNS and CDR2 is SASEGT. The CDR3 consists of 14 residues. The DNA for the CDR3 is TGTGCCAGCAGGGGGACAGGGGAGTGCTCCGAGCAGTACTTC. Translated: CASRGTGECSEQYF.

As regards this clonotype: One end of the junction is discordant with germline, which a read error may explain. V and J are TRBV7-8 and TRBJ2-5; 14 bases agree with TRBD2. The germline gives CDR1 SGHVS, CDR2 FQNEAQ. The CDR3 covers 15 residues. The CDR3 spells CSSSPGLAGEETQYF. The CDR3 DNA reads TGTTCCAGCAGCCCGGGACTAGCGGGAGAAGAGACCCAGTACTTC.

This clonotype was detected a few times. The chain is built from TRBV5-1 and TRBJ2-2; no definite D call. Germline V CDR1 and CDR2: SGHRS, YFSETQ. The length of the CDR3 is 15 residues. Deletions cut 1 base from V and 6 bases from J, with 13 bases between. The chain's CDR3 is CASSLRTPIAGELFF. DNA for the CDR3: TGCGCCAGCAGCTTGCGGACCCCGATCGCCGGGGAGCTGTTTTTT. The complete variable domain, with remaining parts taken from reference TRBV5-1 and TRBJ2-2, reads KAGVTQTPRYLIKTRGQQVTLSCSPISGHRSVSWYQQTPGQGLQFLFEYFSETQRNKGNFPGRFSGRQFSNSRSEMNVSTLELGDSALYLCASSLRTPIAGELFFGEGSRLTVL.

In regard to this clonotype: Relative to the germline gene, one junction end is altered; a read error may explain this. The gene calls are TRBV29-1 and TRBJ1-1; D might be TRBD1 (5 bases). Germline CDR1 reads SQVTM; CDR2 reads ANQGSEA. The CDR3 spans 11 residues. In DNA, the CDR3 is TGCAGCGTTGAGGGGCCGACTGAAGCTCTATTT. It translates to CSVEGPTEALF.

The CDR3 region is CATSRDLAGGPETQYF. CDR3 nucleotide sequence: TGTGCCACCAGCAGAGATCTGGCGGGAGGGCCAGAGACCCAGTACTTC. The rearrangement joins TRBV15 to TRBJ2-5; 9 nucleotides line up with TRBD2. This CDR3 is built from 16 residues. The germline gives CDR1 LNHNV, CDR2 YYDKDF (reference sequence). V was pared by 0 bases and J by 4 bases, with 6 bases of the junction left unmatched.

This clonotype was counted only a few times. The V gene is TRBV4-1, the J gene TRBJ2-1; 8 bases are shared with TRBD2. From germline, CDR1 is MGHRA and CDR2 YSYEKL. The V gene end was trimmed by 0 bases and the J gene end by 9 bases; junction bases not matched to a gene: 7. This CDR3 has 15 residues. This CDR3 is CASSQDRAGAREQFF. The CDR3 DNA follows: TGCGCCAGCAGCCAAGATCGAGCGGGAGCTCGTGAGCAGTTCTTC.

A note on this clonotype: This may be a read error: a much more frequent sequence differs by one nucleotide. The chain is built from TRBV6-2 or TRBV6-3 and TRBJ1-1; perhaps TRBD1 as D (6 bases). Germline-derived CDR1 and CDR2 are MNHEY and SVGEGT. V was pared by 2 bases and J by 8 bases, with 21 bases between. There are 16 residues in the CDR3. The CDR3 loop is CASSYGQIFIGIEAFF. The DNA for the CDR3 is TGTGCCAGCAGTTACGGACAGATCTTTATTGGAATCGAAGCTTTCTTT.